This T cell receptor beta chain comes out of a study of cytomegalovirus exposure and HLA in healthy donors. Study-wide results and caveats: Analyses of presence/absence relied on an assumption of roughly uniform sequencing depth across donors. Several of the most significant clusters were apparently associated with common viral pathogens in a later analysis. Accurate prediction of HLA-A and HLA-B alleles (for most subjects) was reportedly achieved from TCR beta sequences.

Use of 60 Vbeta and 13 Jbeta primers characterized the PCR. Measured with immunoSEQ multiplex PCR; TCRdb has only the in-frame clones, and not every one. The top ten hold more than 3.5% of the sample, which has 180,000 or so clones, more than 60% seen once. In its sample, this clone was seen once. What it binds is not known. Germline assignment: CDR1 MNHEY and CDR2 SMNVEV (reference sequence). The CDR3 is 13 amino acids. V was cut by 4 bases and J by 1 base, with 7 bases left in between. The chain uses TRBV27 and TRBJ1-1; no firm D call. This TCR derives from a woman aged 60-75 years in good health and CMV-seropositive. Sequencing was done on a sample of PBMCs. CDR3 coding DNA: TGTGCCAGCAGTTATGCAGGGAACACTGAAGCTTTCTTT. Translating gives CASSYAGNTEAFF.